A selection of T cell receptor beta chains follows, all from one sample in a study of monozygotic twins with inflammatory bowel disease. From its re-call of the 5' RACE reads, TCRdb lists each CDR3 protein once, without DNA. The table lists approximately 400,000 distinct CDR3 sequences, with about 2.3% in the top ten. Material: blood. These receptors all come from a human donor with ulcerative colitis or Crohn's disease, or a healthy co-twin of an affected twin (not recorded which). Both conserved end residues are part of each CDR3. Fields, in order: V gene, J gene, CDR3 protein.

>TRBV6-2/TRBV6-3|TRBJ2-1
CASIQGWENNEQFF
>TRBV5-5|TRBJ1-1
CASTLQGIMNTEAFF
>TRBV7-9|TRBJ2-6
CASSFPSSGANVLTF
>TRBV12-3/TRBV12-4|TRBJ1-5
CASSSTWSPYSNQPQHF
>TRBV7-2|TRBJ1-1
CASSLPEGGWDTEAFF
>TRBV7-9|TRBJ1-2
CASSYGQGAEGYTF
>TRBV5-6|TRBJ2-7
CASSSGQGLNEQYF
>TRBV10-3|TRBJ2-2
CAITGTGELFF
>TRBV5-1|TRBJ1-4
CASKRSGTGNEKLFF
>TRBV18|TRBJ1-5
CASSRGRGNQPQHF
>TRBV27|TRBJ2-1
CASSLFGSGSSHNEQFF
>TRBV5-8|TRBJ1-1
CASSIQGFLNTEAFF
>TRBV27|TRBJ2-3
CASRGINTDTQYF
>TRBV21-1|TRBJ2-1
CASSPNLGPSPNEQFF
>TRBV11-2|TRBJ2-1
CASSRTPSGGSSYNEQFF
>TRBV5-6|TRBJ1-2
CASSLYTGGAANYGYTF
>TRBV7-9|TRBJ2-2
CASSLGGGENTGELFF
>TRBV5-1|TRBJ2-1
CASSLNSYNEQFF
>TRBV7-9|TRBJ1-2
CASSIGQGQGYTF
>TRBV5-1|TRBJ1-2
CASSSGQGIYGYTF
>TRBV7-2|TRBJ1-5
CASSPPGGAYQPQHF
>TRBV9|TRBJ2-1
CASSVVTLAGGPLTYNEQFF
>TRBV6-1|TRBJ1-5
CASGAGRPQHF
>TRBV6-1|TRBJ1-5
CASSRAGGVQPQHF
>TRBV15|TRBJ2-7
CATSRPGPGLYEQYF
>TRBV20-1|TRBJ1-1
CSARDPRGNTEAFF
>TRBV6-5|TRBJ2-5
CASSYSKLRETQYF
>TRBV6-1|TRBJ1-1
CASSPGVYPGSTEAFF
>TRBV11-2|TRBJ1-2
CASSRATGNYGYTF
>TRBV5-1|TRBJ1-5
CASSRTSGVGQPQHF
>TRBV19|TRBJ2-1
CASSIGSVMGGNEQFF
>TRBV9|TRBJ1-5
CASSVGDSNQPQHF
>TRBV7-6|TRBJ2-2
CASRVTSMSTGELFF
>TRBV5-1|TRBJ1-1
CASSLEVLNTEAFF
>TRBV10-2|TRBJ1-5
CASSDSSNQPQHF
>TRBV6-1|TRBJ1-1
CASSATGNTEAFF
>TRBV6-5|TRBJ1-1
CASSSHPGISTEAFF
>TRBV5-4|TRBJ1-1
CASRPTGINTEAFF
>TRBV20-1|TRBJ2-4
CSALRGTKNIQYF
>TRBV6-1|TRBJ1-1
CASSLHRGSTEAFF
>TRBV5-1|TRBJ2-7
CASSLGGTLNEQYF
>TRBV6-2/TRBV6-3|TRBJ1-1
CATTGLPNTEAFF
>TRBV5-1|TRBJ2-2
CASSTQASNTGELFF
>TRBV10-3|TRBJ2-6
CAIRDSEAAGANVLTF
>TRBV20-1|TRBJ2-7
CSARNRDRDYEQYF
>TRBV5-1|TRBJ2-7
CASSRSYEQHF
>TRBV12-3/TRBV12-4|TRBJ1-2
CASSPNTGFILGYTF
>TRBV12-3/TRBV12-4|TRBJ2-7
CASSLGWGAPYEQYF
>TRBV5-1|TRBJ1-2
CASSLEGSINGYTF
>TRBV6-5|TRBJ1-1
CASSYSRAGMTNTEAFF
>TRBV9|TRBJ2-3
CASSSRTHTDTQYF
>TRBV10-3|TRBJ2-7
CAISEQLGQGAYEQYF
>TRBV5-1|TRBJ1-1
CASSLSQTGNTEAFF
>TRBV30|TRBJ1-5
CAWNRGSNNQPQHF